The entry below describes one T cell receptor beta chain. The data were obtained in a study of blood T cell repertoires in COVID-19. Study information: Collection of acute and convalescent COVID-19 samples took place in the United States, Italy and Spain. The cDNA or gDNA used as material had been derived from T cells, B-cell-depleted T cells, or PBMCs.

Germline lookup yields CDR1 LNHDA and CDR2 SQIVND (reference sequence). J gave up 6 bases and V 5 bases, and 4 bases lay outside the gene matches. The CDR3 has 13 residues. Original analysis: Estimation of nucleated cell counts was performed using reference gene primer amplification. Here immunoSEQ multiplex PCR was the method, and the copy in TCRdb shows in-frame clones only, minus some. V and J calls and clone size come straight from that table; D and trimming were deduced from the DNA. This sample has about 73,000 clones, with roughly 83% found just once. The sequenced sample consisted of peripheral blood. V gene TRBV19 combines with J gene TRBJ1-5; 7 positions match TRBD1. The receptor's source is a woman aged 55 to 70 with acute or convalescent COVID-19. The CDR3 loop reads CASSDREGQPQHF. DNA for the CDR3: TGTGCCAGTAGTGACAGGGAAGGTCAGCCCCAGCATTTT. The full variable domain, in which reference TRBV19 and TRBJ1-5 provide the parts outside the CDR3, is DGGITQSPKYLFRKEGQNVTLSCEQNLNHDAMYWYRQDPGQGLRLIYYSQIVNDFQKGDIAEGYSVSREKKESFPLTVTSAQKNPTAFYLCASSDREGQPQHFGDGTRLSIL.